The rows below give T cell receptor beta chains drawn from one sample of a study of shared clonotypes between healthy human individuals. Clones were sequenced by immunoSEQ multiplex PCR, and TCRdb holds only the in-frame ones, with some missing. The sample consists of over 2 million clones, just under 95% of them appearing once. The sequenced material came from naive CD8+ T cells sorted from blood. Receptor source: a man in his late teens or twenties in good health. Both conserved end residues are part of each CDR3. Each record gives: J gene, clone size, D gene, V gene, CDR3 protein, CDR3 DNA. D genes are given only for firm matches. The listing skips clone size in some rows; elsewhere it reads once, few, many or a size class.

>TRBJ2-1|NA|NA|TRBV11-2
CASRGPSSYNEQFF
TGTGCCAGCAGGGGGCCCAGCTCCTACAATGAGCAGTTCTTC
>TRBJ2-2|few|NA|TRBV30
CAWSRTVGGNTGELFF
TGTGCCTGGAGCCGGACAGTAGGCGGAAACACCGGGGAGCTGTTTTTT
>TRBJ1-5|NA|NA|TRBV10-3
CAISEGGYGNQPQHF
TGTGCCATCAGTGAGGGAGGGTACGGCAATCAGCCCCAGCATTTT
>TRBJ2-7|NA|NA|TRBV30
CAWSPLIFSYEQYF
TGTGCCTGGAGCCCTTTAATATTCTCCTACGAGCAGTACTTC
>TRBJ2-1|few|TRBD2|TRBV7-9
CASSLTTSAHNEQFF
TGTGCCAGCAGCTTAACAACTAGCGCCCACAATGAGCAGTTCTTC
>TRBJ1-5|NA|TRBD1|TRBV6-1
CASSDYRGRNQPQHF
TGTGCCAGCAGTGATTACAGGGGCCGCAATCAGCCCCAGCATTTT
>TRBJ2-3|NA|TRBD1|TRBV5-1
CASSSYRGPTDTQYF
TGCGCCAGCAGCTCGTACAGGGGTCCCACAGATACGCAGTATTTT
>TRBJ2-7|once|TRBD1|TRBV7-9
CASSSRDRGYYEQYF
TGTGCCAGCAGCTCCCGGGACAGGGGTTACTACGAGCAGTACTTC
>TRBJ1-2|NA|NA|TRBV30
CAWSPGDGYTF
TGTGCCTGGAGTCCCGGGGATGGCTACACCTTC
>TRBJ2-5|NA|NA|TRBV12-5
CASGSLEGLQETQYF
TGTGCTAGTGGTTCCCTTGAAGGACTCCAAGAGACCCAGTACTTC
>TRBJ2-3|NA|NA|TRBV6-1
CASSEASRRTTDTQYF
TGTGCCAGCAGTGAAGCTAGCAGGAGAACCACAGATACGCAGTATTTT
>TRBJ1-4|NA|NA|TRBV7-9
CASSLGGVPSTMEKLFF
TGTGCCAGCAGCCTAGGAGGGGTGCCGAGCACAATGGAAAAACTGTTTTTT